This entry lists 19 T cell receptor beta chains sequenced from one sample in a study of CXCR3-negative and CXCR3-positive naive CD8 T cells. Antigens of these TCRs are unknown. UMI labels and 5' RACE were used to prepare the TRB cDNA libraries. With the 5' RACE reads reprocessed, TCRdb shows one record per CDR3 protein and no DNA. This table lists 85,000 to 130,000 distinct CDR3 sequences. The study, taken as a whole, reports: TRB CDR3s of CXCR3-positive naive cells were more hydrophobic than those of CXCR3-negative naive cells.

The sample comprised naive CXCR3+ CD8+ T cells from blood. The subset: CD45RO-CCR7+CD27+CD95- naive CD8+ T cells expressing CXCR3 (TNR3+). Source of these receptors: a human donor in good health. Some clones in this sample may be carry-over from other donors' samples.

This sequence joins TRBV7-9 and TRBJ1-1; absent DNA, TCRdb's TRBD1 call cannot be checked. The CDR3 contains 13 residues. Germline CDR1 is SEHNR and CDR2 is FQNEAQ (reference sequence). CDR3 loop: CASRTVPNTEAFF.

The chain couples TRBV29-1 to TRBJ2-1. Germline CDR1 reads SQVTM; CDR2 reads ANQGSEA. The CDR3 sequence is 14 residues long. This CDR3 reads CSVETTSSYNEQFF.

This chain uses TRBV5-3 with TRBJ1-5; checking the TCRdb D call of TRBD1 is not possible without DNA. TRBV5-3 is reported as an ORF; its role is uncertain. The CDR3 contains 17 residues. CDR3 amino acids: CARKAGYRGGYNQPQHF.

The V gene is TRBV30, the J gene TRBJ1-6; TCRdb calls TRBD1, which cannot be checked without DNA. The V gene's germline CDR1 is GTSNPN and CDR2 SVGIG (reference sequence). The CDR3 covers 15 residues. The CDR3 loop reads CAWSPGQGLWSPLHF.

V is TRBV4-3 and J is TRBJ1-1. Germline V gene data show CDR1 as LGHNA and CDR2 as YSLEER. This CDR3 has 15 amino acids. The CDR3 sequence: CASSQVWALNTEALF.

The chain is built from TRBV6-5 and TRBJ2-2; TCRdb indicates TRBD2, and absent DNA this call remains unverified. CDR3 length: 15 residues. Germline V gene sequence: CDR1 MNHEY, CDR2 SVGAGI. CDR3 amino acids: CASSYWDLDTGELFF.

The rearrangement links TRBV27 to TRBJ2-7; the D gene TCRdb calls, TRBD1, cannot be checked with no DNA. Germline V gene sequence: CDR1 MNHEY, CDR2 SMNVEV (reference sequence). This CDR3 has 15 amino acids. This CDR3 is CASSFEGGVPYEQYF.

The chain is built from TRBV5-1 and TRBJ1-1; TCRdb indicates TRBD1, and absent DNA this call remains unverified. Germline CDR1 is SGHRS and CDR2 is YFSETQ. This CDR3 has 15 residues. CDR3 residues: CASSLQGLPNTEAFF. Variable domain in full (rest from reference TRBV5-1 and TRBJ1-1): KAGVTQTPRYLIKTRGQQVTLSCSPISGHRSVSWYQQTPGQGLQFLFEYFSETQRNKGNFPGRFSGRQFSNSRSEMNVSTLELGDSALYLCASSLQGLPNTEAFFGQGTRLTVV.

The gene calls are TRBV28 and TRBJ2-1. CDR1 and CDR2 from the germline V gene are MDHEN and SYDVKM. CDR3 length equals 12 residues. The CDR3 region is CATEDSYNEQLF.

This sequence joins TRBV5-4 and TRBJ2-7; no DNA is available, so the TRBD1 call from TCRdb remains unchecked. The CDR3 totals 12 residues. CDR1 is SGHNT and CDR2 is YYREEE in the germline V gene (reference sequence). CDR3 protein: CASSRDREEQYF.

The rearrangement joins TRBV4-1 to TRBJ2-5; TCRdb picks TRBD2, but there is no DNA to check that call. The CDR3 length is 16 residues. Germline V gives CDR1 MGHRA, CDR2 YSYEKL. The CDR3 loop is CASSQEGASPRETQYF.

This chain joins TRBV10-1 and TRBJ1-2; the TCRdb call, TRBD1, lacks DNA for checking. The CDR3 length is 16 residues. Germline V lookup: CDR1 WNHNN, CDR2 SYGVQD (reference sequence). The CDR3: CASTDVPDRPNYGYTF.

This rearrangement joins TRBV6-5 to TRBJ1-5; TCRdb reports TRBD1, a call that lacks DNA to check it against. This CDR3 contains 14 residues. Germline V lookup: CDR1 MNHEY, CDR2 SVGAGI. The CDR3 loop is CASSATGYNQPQHF.

The V and J genes are TRBV12-3 or TRBV12-4 and TRBJ1-6. The CDR3 has 13 residues. The CDR3: CASSLGLHSPLHF.

V is TRBV27 and J is TRBJ1-2; TCRdb picks TRBD1, but there is no DNA to check that call. The V gene's germline CDR1 is MNHEY and CDR2 SMNVEV (reference sequence). This CDR3 contains 16 residues. The CDR3 here is CASSPRSDSANYGYTF.

The chain combines TRBV27 with TRBJ1-5. Germline values: CDR1 MNHEY, CDR2 SMNVEV (reference sequence). There are 13 residues in the CDR3. The CDR3 here is CASSLSSNQPQHF.

The rearrangement links TRBV5-6 to TRBJ1-1. The CDR3 is made up of 12 amino acids. CDR1 is SGHDT, CDR2 YYEEEE, per germline. The CDR3 is CASSRHEAEAFF.

V gene TRBV5-1 combines with J gene TRBJ2-1. CDR1 and CDR2 (germline): SGHRS, YFSETQ. The CDR3 extends over 15 amino acids. The CDR3 sequence is CASSLDLGSYNEQFF. Using reference TRBV5-1 and TRBJ2-1 for the parts outside the CDR3, the full variable domain is KAGVTQTPRYLIKTRGQQVTLSCSPISGHRSVSWYQQTPGQGLQFLFEYFSETQRNKGNFPGRFSGRQFSNSRSEMNVSTLELGDSALYLCASSLDLGSYNEQFFGPGTRLTVL.

The rearrangement joins TRBV29-1 to TRBJ2-7; lacking DNA, the TRBD2 call made by TCRdb goes unchecked. Germline CDR1 is SQVTM and CDR2 is ANQGSEA. CDR3 length: 15 residues. This CDR3 reads CSAITTSGRFYEQYF.